The text below deals with one T cell receptor (beta chain). The antigen is undetermined. Constant-segment primers served in 5'RACE that generated TCR alpha and TCR beta cDNA libraries bearing sample barcodes and UMIs. Via MiXCR, TCRdb re-called the 5' RACE reads, giving one row per CDR3 protein. Of fewer than 75,000 distinct CDR3 sequences in the sample, 9.5% to 15% are singletons; the top ten hold under 30%. This sample was taken from a study of T-cell memory formation after mild COVID-19. About the study: For the most part, TCR clusters were specific to one donor. General study points: The study detected some responding clones in pre-infection memory, suggesting cross-reactive memory joined. Day 15 to 85 contracting clones showed balanced CD4/CD8; day 15 to 37 expanders favored CD4+.

Input material: PBMCs or a T cell subset sorted from them (not recorded which). The source is a man younger than 30 who had mild COVID-19 (a few samples of this study predate the infection). Cell type and time point are not known.

In DNA, the CDR3 is TGTGCCAGCAGACAAGAGACCACCCGAGCCACAGATACGCAGTATTTT. Its protein is CASRQETTRATDTQYF. The J gene is TRBJ2-3, the V gene TRBV2; D gene uncertain. Trimming took 6 bases from V and 2 from J, leaving 18 bases between them. Germline lookup yields CDR1 SNHLY and CDR2 FYNNEI. The CDR3 length is 16 residues.